Presented here are 7 T cell receptor beta chains from one specimen sequenced in a study of T cell repertoires in cytomegalovirus infection. The antigens these receptors bind are not known. MiXCR was run by TCRdb on the reads, yielding one entry per CDR3 protein. The data show more than 55,000 distinct CDR3 sequences, roughly 22% seen once. The starting material was CD8+ T cells from cultured PBMCs, obtained from culture after CMV antigen stimulation. The receptors here all came from a human donor in good health (CMV status not recorded). Some clones in this sample may be carry-over from other donors' samples.

The rearrangement links TRBV7-4 to TRBJ2-5, with D perhaps given as TRBD1 or TRBD2 (6 bases each). The V end lost 6 bases, the J end lost 2 bases, and 16 bases lay between the germline ends. The CDR3 covers 15 residues. Germline assignment: CDR1 SGHVT and CDR2 SQSDAQ. This CDR3 is CASRIRRGEQETQYF. The CDR3 bases are TGTGCCAGCAGAATCCGGAGGGGGGAACAAGAGACCCAGTACTTC.

The chain uses TRBV6-2 or TRBV6-3 and TRBJ2-7; D perhaps matches TRBD1 (6 bases). Germline V CDR1 and CDR2: MNHEY, SVGEGT. Trimming removed 8 bases at V and 4 bases at J, with 12 bases between. The CDR3 extends over 12 amino acids. The CDR3 region is CASETGMYEQYF. CDR3 DNA: TGTGCCAGCGAAACAGGGATGTACGAGCAGTACTTC.

The chain combines TRBV19 with TRBJ1-1, with 8 bases aligning to TRBD1. The CDR3 spans 15 residues. The germline V gene has CDR1 LNHDA and CDR2 SQIVND (reference sequence). Unmatched junction bases numbered 13, after V lost 6 bases and J lost 7 bases. As DNA, the CDR3 is TGTGCCAGTAGGACTGGACAGGGCGGGAGAGATGAAGCTTTCTTT. It translates to CASRTGQGGRDEAFF. Looking up the rest from reference TRBV19 and TRBJ1-1 gives the full variable domain: DGGITQSPKYLFRKEGQNVTLSCEQNLNHDAMYWYRQDPGQGLRLIYYSQIVNDFQKGDIAEGYSVSREKKESFPLTVTSAQKNPTAFYLCASRTGQGGRDEAFFGQGTRLTVV.

The chain joins TRBV10-3 to TRBJ1-1; the D gene is possibly TRBD1 (6 bases). The CDR3 covers 15 residues. Trimming stripped 8 bases from V and 3 bases from J, with 19 bases between. The V gene's germline CDR1 is ENHRY and CDR2 SYGVKD. This CDR3 reads CAIRGGLGGDTEAFF. The CDR3 bases are TGTGCCATCCGGGGGGGCCTGGGAGGCGACACTGAAGCTTTCTTT.

The chain employs TRBV19 and TRBJ2-7, with D hard to call. The germline gives CDR1 LNHDA, CDR2 SQIVND (reference sequence). The length of the CDR3 is 12 residues. V shed 5 bases and J shed 3 bases, with 8 bases lying between them. Here the CDR3 DNA reads TGTGCCAGTAGTCCCGGGTTCTACGAGCAGTACTTC. Its protein product is CASSPGFYEQYF.

CDR3 sequence: CASSLRQGAQPGELFF. DNA for the CDR3: TGTGCCAGCAGCTTAAGACAGGGGGCGCAACCCGGGGAGCTGTTTTTT. The chain is built from TRBV7-2 and TRBJ2-2; TRBD1 aligns across 10 bases. Germline trimming cut 2 bases from V and 6 bases from J; bases unmatched to any gene: 6. This CDR3 has 16 amino acids. The germline gives CDR1 SGHTA, CDR2 FQGNSA.

This clonotype occurred a few times. At one boundary the junction diverges from the germline segment, which might be a read error. V gene TRBV6-6 combines with J gene TRBJ1-1, with unresolved D. CDR3 size: 19 residues. Looked up from germline, CDR1 is MNHNY and CDR2 is SVGAGI (reference sequence). CDR3 DNA sequence: TGTGCCAGCAGCTACTCCCTCCTCCCACTCGGTTTCATGAACACTGAAGCTTTCTTT. Translated, it gives CASSYSLLPLGFMNTEAFF.